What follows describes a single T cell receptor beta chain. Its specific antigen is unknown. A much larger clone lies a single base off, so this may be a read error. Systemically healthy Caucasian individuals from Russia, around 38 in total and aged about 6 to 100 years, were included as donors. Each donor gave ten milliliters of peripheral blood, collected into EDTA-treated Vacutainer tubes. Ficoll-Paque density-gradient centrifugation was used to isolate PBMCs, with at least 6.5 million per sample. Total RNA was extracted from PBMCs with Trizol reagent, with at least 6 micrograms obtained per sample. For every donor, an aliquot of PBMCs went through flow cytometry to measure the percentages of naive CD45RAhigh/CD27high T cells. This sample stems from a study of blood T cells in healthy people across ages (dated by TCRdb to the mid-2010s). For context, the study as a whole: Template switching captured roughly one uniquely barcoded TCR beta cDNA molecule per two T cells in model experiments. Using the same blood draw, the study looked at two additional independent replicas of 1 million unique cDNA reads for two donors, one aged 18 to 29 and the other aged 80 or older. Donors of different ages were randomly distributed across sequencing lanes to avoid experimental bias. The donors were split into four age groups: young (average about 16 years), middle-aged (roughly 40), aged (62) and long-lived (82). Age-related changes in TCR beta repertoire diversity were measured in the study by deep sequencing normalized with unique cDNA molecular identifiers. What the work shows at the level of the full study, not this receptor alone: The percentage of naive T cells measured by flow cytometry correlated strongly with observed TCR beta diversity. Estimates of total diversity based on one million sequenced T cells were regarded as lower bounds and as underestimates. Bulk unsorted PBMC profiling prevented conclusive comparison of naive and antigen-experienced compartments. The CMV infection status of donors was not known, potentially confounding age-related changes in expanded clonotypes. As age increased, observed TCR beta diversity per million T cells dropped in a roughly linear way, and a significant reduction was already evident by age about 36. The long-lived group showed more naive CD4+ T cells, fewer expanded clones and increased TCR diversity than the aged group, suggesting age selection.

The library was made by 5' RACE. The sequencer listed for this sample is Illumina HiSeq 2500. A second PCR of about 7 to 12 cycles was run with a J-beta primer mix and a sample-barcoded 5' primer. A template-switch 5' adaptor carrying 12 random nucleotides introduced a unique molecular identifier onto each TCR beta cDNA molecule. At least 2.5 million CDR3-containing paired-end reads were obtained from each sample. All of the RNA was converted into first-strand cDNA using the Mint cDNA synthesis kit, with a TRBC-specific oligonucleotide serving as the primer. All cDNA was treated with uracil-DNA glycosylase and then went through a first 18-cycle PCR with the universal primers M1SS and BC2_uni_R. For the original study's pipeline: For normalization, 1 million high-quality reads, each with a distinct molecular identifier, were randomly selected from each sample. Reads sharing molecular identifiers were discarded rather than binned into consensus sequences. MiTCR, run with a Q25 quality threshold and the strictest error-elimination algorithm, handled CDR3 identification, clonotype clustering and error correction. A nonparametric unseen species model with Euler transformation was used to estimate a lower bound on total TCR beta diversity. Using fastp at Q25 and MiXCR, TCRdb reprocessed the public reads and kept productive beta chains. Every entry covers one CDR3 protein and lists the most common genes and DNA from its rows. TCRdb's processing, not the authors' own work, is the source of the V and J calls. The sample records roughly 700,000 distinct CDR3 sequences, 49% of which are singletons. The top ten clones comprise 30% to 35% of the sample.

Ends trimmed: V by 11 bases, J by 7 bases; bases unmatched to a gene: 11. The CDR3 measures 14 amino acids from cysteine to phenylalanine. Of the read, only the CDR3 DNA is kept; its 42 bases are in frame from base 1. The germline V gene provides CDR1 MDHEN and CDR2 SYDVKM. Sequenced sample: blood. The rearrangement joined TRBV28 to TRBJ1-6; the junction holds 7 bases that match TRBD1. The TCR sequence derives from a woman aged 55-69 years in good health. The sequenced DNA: TGTGCCCGCTTGGCGGGACAGTGGAATTCACCCCTCCACTTT. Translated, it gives CARLAGQWNSPLHF.